The present T cell receptor (beta chain) was sequenced within a study of glioma-infiltrating T cells. The germline gives CDR1 DFQATT, CDR2 SNEGSKA (reference sequence). The CDR3 consists of 15 residues. The iRepertoire nested amplicon-rescue multiplex PCR amplified TCR alpha and beta CDR3s from RNA. Using its own MiXCR run on the multiplex PCR reads, TCRdb lists one record per CDR3 protein. The sample consists of roughly 200,000 distinct CDR3 sequences, 25% to 35% of them appearing once. Notes on this clonotype: Its matching antigen is unknown. A much larger clone sits a single nucleotide away, making a read error possible.

Study results and limitations: Only very few CDR3 sequences appeared in both tissue and blood.

This chain joins TRBV20-1 and TRBJ2-7; a weak D match, TRBD2 (6 bases). Sequencing was done on a sample of glioma tissue, nonneoplastic brain tissue, or PBMCs (not recorded which). The source is a human donor with low-grade glioma or glioblastoma, undergoing nonglioma brain surgery, or in good health (not recorded which). The CDR3, as DNA: TGCAGATGGCACCATAGGTTAGCGGAGGCCTACGAGCAGTACTTC. This translates into CRWHHRLAEAYEQYF.